These T cell receptor beta chains were read from a single sample in a study of Ad26.COV2.S vaccination and SARS-CoV-2 variants. Data came from immunoSEQ multiplex PCR; TCRdb stores just in-frame clones and leaves some out. Of 330,000 or so clones in the sample, roughly 90% were seen once. Sample: peripheral blood, taken in a trial of Ad26.COV2.S vaccine versus placebo. The receptors derive from a person between 18 and 59 years old who received the Ad26.COV2.S COVID-19 vaccine or a placebo. The CDR3 runs from the conserved cysteine through the conserved F or W. The D gene is left open where the match is weak. Not all rows give a size; the values are once, few, many and, for expanded clones, a class.

>TRBV2|NA|TRBJ2-2|NA
CASSDDGANTGELFF
TGTGCCAGCAGTGATGACGGGGCGAACACCGGGGAGCTGTTTTTT
>TRBV5-1|TRBD1|TRBJ1-2|NA
CANRTGKDYGYTF
TGCGCCAACCGGACAGGGAAGGACTATGGCTACACCTTC
>TRBV6-1|TRBD1|TRBJ1-1|NA
CASREATGGSEAFF
TGTGCCAGCAGGGAAGCTACAGGGGGCTCTGAAGCTTTCTTT
>TRBV5-1|NA|TRBJ2-3|NA
CASSLAGRGADTQYF
TGCGCCAGCAGCTTGGCGGGGAGGGGGGCAGATACGCAGTATTTT
>TRBV7-9|NA|TRBJ2-2|NA
CASSVGDWRELFF
TGTGCCAGCAGCGTAGGCGATTGGAGGGAGCTGTTTTTT
>TRBV4-1|NA|TRBJ1-1|NA
CASSHPGTFIPEAFF
TGCGCCAGCAGCCACCCTGGGACATTCATTCCTGAAGCTTTCTTT
>TRBV11-3|NA|TRBJ2-1|NA
CASSGRIYNEQFF
TGTGCCAGCTCGGGGAGAATCTACAATGAGCAGTTCTTC
>TRBV19|NA|TRBJ1-1|NA
CASSILNLNTEAFF
TGTGCCAGTAGTATACTCAACTTGAACACTGAAGCTTTCTTT
>TRBV7-2|NA|TRBJ2-1|NA
CASSLLNEQFF
TGTGCCAGCAGCCTCCTCAATGAGCAGTTCTTC
>TRBV7-9|TRBD2|TRBJ2-1|NA
CASSLPGLASNEQFF
TGTGCCAGCAGCTTACCGGGACTAGCTAGTAATGAGCAGTTCTTC
>TRBV2|NA|TRBJ2-7|NA
CASSGHRVYEQYF
TGTGCCAGCAGTGGTCATCGGGTATACGAGCAGTACTTC
>TRBV6-2/TRBV6-3|NA|TRBJ2-6|NA
CASSWTASLSGANVLTF
TGTGCCAGCAGTTGGACAGCCAGCCTCTCTGGGGCCAACGTCCTGACTTTC
>TRBV7-6|NA|TRBJ2-5|once
CASSLGTSSQETQYF
TGTGCCAGCAGCCTTGGCACTAGCTCCCAAGAGACCCAGTACTTC
>TRBV18|NA|TRBJ1-1|NA
CASSPIRDTEAFF
TGTGCCAGCTCACCCATCCGGGACACTGAAGCTTTCTTT
>TRBV19|NA|TRBJ1-1|once
CASSGLSGAFF
TGTGCCAGTAGTGGGTTGTCGGGAGCTTTCTTT
>TRBV6-5|NA|TRBJ2-3|NA
CASLALLKSDTQYF
TGTGCCAGCTTGGCCCTTCTGAAGTCGGATACGCAGTATTTT
>TRBV28|NA|TRBJ2-6|once
CASSRRGRSGANVLTF
TGTGCCAGCAGCCGCCGGGGGCGGTCTGGGGCCAACGTCCTGACTTTC
>TRBV7-3|TRBD1|TRBJ1-1|NA
CASSLQGGTEAFF
TGTGCCAGCAGCTTACAGGGGGGGACTGAAGCTTTCTTT
>TRBV29-1|TRBD1|TRBJ1-2|NA
CSVSDRVNYGYTF
TGCAGCGTCAGCGACAGGGTGAACTATGGCTACACCTTC
>TRBV19|NA|TRBJ2-2|NA
CASSIPGHTGELFF
TGTGCCAGTAGTATACCGGGACACACCGGGGAGCTGTTTTTT
>TRBV19|NA|TRBJ1-2|once
CASSISGTIGGYTF
TGTGCCAGTAGTATCTCCGGAACTATAGGAGGCTACACCTTC
>TRBV2|TRBD1|TRBJ1-4|NA
CASSPTGLEKLFF
TGTGCCAGCAGTCCGACAGGGTTAGAAAAACTGTTTTTT
>TRBV7-9|NA|TRBJ1-1|NA
CASSLAMLGQGLAFF
TGTGCCAGCAGCTTAGCCATGTTGGGTCAGGGCCTAGCTTTCTTT
>TRBV7-8|NA|TRBJ1-1|NA
CASSPIGRGYGTEAFF
TGTGCCAGCAGCCCCATTGGTAGGGGGTACGGGACTGAAGCTTTCTTT
>TRBV7-3|NA|TRBJ2-2|NA
CASSLSGENTGELFF
TGTGCCAGCAGCTTATCGGGGGAGAACACCGGGGAGCTGTTTTTT
>TRBV5-6|NA|TRBJ1-5|few
CASSLYSGGNQPQHF
TGTGCCAGCAGCTTGTACTCAGGTGGCAATCAGCCCCAGCATTTT
>TRBV5-5|NA|TRBJ2-7|NA
CASSLNLYEQYF
TGTGCCAGCAGCTTGAATCTCTACGAGCAGTACTTC
>TRBV6-6|NA|TRBJ1-1|NA
CASSYFGQLNTEAFF
TGTGCCAGCAGTTACTTCGGACAGTTGAACACTGAAGCTTTCTTT
>TRBV4-1|NA|TRBJ1-2|NA
CASSQDGRSYGYTF
TGCGCCAGCAGCCAAGACGGCCGGAGCTATGGCTACACCTTC
>TRBV27|TRBD2|TRBJ2-3|NA
CASARGSGRVPDTQYF
TGTGCCAGTGCCCGGGGTAGCGGGAGAGTTCCAGATACGCAGTATTTT
>TRBV7-2|TRBD1|TRBJ2-1|NA
CASSLGGQGNEQFF
TGTGCCAGCAGCTTAGGTGGACAGGGCAATGAGCAGTTCTTC
>TRBV7-2|NA|TRBJ1-3|NA
CASSLKGIAGTSSGNTIYF
TGTGCCAGCAGCTTAAAGGGGATAGCAGGGACCTCCTCTGGAAACACCATATATTTT
>TRBV6-2/TRBV6-3|TRBD2|TRBJ2-5|NA
CASSSPLGTSGGAETQYF
TGTGCCAGCAGTTCGCCCCTCGGGACTAGCGGGGGAGCGGAGACCCAGTACTTC
>TRBV5-5|NA|TRBJ2-1|NA
CASNPSRASSYNEQFF
TGTGCCAGCAACCCATCGAGGGCCTCCTCCTACAATGAGCAGTTCTTC
>TRBV29-1|NA|TRBJ2-7|once
CSAEGGGDEQYF
TGCAGCGCAGAGGGAGGTGGCGACGAGCAGTACTTC